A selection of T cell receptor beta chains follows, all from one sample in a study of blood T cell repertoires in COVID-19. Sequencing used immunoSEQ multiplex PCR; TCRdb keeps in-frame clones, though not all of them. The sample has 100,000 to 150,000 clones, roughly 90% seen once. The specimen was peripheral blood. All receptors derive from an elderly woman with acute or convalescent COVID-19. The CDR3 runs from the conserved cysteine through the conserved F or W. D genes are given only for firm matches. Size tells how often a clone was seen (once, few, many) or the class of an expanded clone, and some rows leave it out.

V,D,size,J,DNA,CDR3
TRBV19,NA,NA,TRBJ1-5,TGTGCCAGTAGTAGGTACCAGAATCAGCCCCAGCATTTT,CASSRYQNQPQHF
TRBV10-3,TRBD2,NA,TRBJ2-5,TGTGCCATCAGTGGTCCTAGCGGGGGGGAGACCCAGTACTTC,CAISGPSGGETQYF
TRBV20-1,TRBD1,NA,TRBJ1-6,TGCAGTGCTAGTACCGGGACAGGGAATTCACCCCTCCACTTT,CSASTGTGNSPLHF
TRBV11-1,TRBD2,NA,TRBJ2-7,TGTGCCAGCAGCCTGACTAGCGGGGGGGCTTACGAGCAGTACTTC,CASSLTSGGAYEQYF
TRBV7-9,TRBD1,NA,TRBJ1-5,TGTGCCAGCAGCTTAGCGTCAGGGGGCGGTCAGCCCCAGCATTTT,CASSLASGGGQPQHF
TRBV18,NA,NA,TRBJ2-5,TGTGCCAGCTCACCCGGACACGAAGAGACCCAGTACTTC,CASSPGHEETQYF
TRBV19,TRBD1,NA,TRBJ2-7,TGTGCCAGTAGTATAGTTGGGACAGGGCGCTACGAGCAGTACTTC,CASSIVGTGRYEQYF
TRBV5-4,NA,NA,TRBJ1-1,TGTGCCAGCAGCGTGATGAGCACTGAAGCTTTCTTT,CASSVMSTEAFF
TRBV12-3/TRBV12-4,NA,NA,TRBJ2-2,TGTGCCAGCAGATCAATCACCGGGGAGCTGTTTTTT,CASRSITGELFF
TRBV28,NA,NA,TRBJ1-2,TGTGCCAGCACCTGGGGAGGTTTGAGCTACACCTTC,CASTWGGLSYTF
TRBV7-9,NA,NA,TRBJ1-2,TGTGCCAGCAGCTTAACAGAACTCTATGGCTACACCTTC,CASSLTELYGYTF
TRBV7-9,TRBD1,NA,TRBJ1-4,TGTGCCAGCAGCTCCGCCGACAGGGGGCGAGAAAAACTGTTTTTT,CASSSADRGREKLFF
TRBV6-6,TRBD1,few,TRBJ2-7,TGTGCCAGCAGGAAAGGACAGGGTGTCGACGAGCAGTACTTC,CASRKGQGVDEQYF
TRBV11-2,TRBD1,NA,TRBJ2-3,TGTGCCAGCAGCTCGGGACAGACCCGCACAGATACGCAGTATTTT,CASSSGQTRTDTQYF
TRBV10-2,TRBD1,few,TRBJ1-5,TGCGCCAGCTCCTTAAGCGGGACAGGTTATCAGCCCCAGCATTTT,CASSLSGTGYQPQHF
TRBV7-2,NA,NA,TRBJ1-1,TGTGCCAGCAGAAGCCGGGGGGCTGAAGCTTTCTTT,CASRSRGAEAFF
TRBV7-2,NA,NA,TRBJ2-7,TGTGCCAGCAGCCTCGCCGGGGGTGTAGGCTACGAGCAGTACTTC,CASSLAGGVGYEQYF
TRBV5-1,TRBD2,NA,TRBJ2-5,TGCGCCAGCAGCCCGGGACTAGCATCAGAGACCCAGTACTTC,CASSPGLASETQYF
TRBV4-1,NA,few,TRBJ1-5,TGCGCCAGCAGCCCCTTGACAGATAGCAATCAGCCCCAGCATTTT,CASSPLTDSNQPQHF
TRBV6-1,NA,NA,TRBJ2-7,TGTGCCAGCAGTGAATATGTTATGCAGTCGTGGGAGCAGTACTTC,CASSEYVMQSWEQYF
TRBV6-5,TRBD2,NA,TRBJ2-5,TGTGCCAGCAGTTACGGACTAGCGGGATTCCAAGAGACCCAGTACTTC,CASSYGLAGFQETQYF
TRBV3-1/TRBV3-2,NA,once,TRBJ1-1,TGTGCCAGCAGCCCACAGGATAACACTGAAGCTTTCTTT,CASSPQDNTEAFF
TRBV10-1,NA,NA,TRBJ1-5,TGCGCCAGCAGTGTAAAGAGGGCCAATCAGCCCCAGCATTTT,CASSVKRANQPQHF
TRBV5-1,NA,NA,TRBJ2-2,TGCGCCAGCAGCTTGAGCCCGAACACCGGGGAGCTGTTTTTT,CASSLSPNTGELFF
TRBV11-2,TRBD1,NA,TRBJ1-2,TGTGACGCCCACAGGGGGAGGTATGGCTACACCTTC,CDAHRGRYGYTF
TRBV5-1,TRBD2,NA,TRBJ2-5,TGCGCCAGCACCCCCGGCCCCGGGGGGTCTGAGACCCAGTACTTC,CASTPGPGGSETQYF
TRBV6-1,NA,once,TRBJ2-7,TGTGCCAGCAGTGATGGGAGCTACGAGCAGTACTTC,CASSDGSYEQYF
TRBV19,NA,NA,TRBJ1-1,TGTGCCAGTAGTTTCGATTCACTTCGGGCTGAAGCTTTCTTT,CASSFDSLRAEAFF
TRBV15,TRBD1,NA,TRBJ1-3,TGTGCCACCGCCGGGACAGGGTCTGGAAACACCATATATTTT,CATAGTGSGNTIYF
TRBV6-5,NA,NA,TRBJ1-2,TGTGCCAGCAGAAGGTTCGCAGGGGATGATGGCTACACCTTC,CASRRFAGDDGYTF
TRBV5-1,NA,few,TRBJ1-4,TGCGCCAGCAGCTTAGAGGGGGGGCATAATGAAAAACTGTTTTTT,CASSLEGGHNEKLFF
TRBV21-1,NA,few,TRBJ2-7,TGTGCCAGCAGCAAAAAACCCCGGGACAGGGTAGCTTACGAGCAGTACTTC,CASSKKPRDRVAYEQYF
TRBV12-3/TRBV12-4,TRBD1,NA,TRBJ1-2,TGTGCCAGCAGGCCAGGGGGCCGGGGCTACACCTTC,CASRPGGRGYTF
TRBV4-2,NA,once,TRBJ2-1,TGTGCCAGCAGCCAAGATGTAGGGGCCAACAATGAGCAGTTCTTC,CASSQDVGANNEQFF
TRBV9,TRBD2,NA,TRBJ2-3,TGTGCCAGCAGCGTGGGGGGACTAGCTTCAGATACGCAGTATTTT,CASSVGGLASDTQYF
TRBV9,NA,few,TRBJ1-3,TGTGCCAGCAGCTCCACGGGGGCTGGAAACACCATATATTTT,CASSSTGAGNTIYF
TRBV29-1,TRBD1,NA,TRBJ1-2,TGCAGCGGCGACAGGGATGGCTACACCTTC,CSGDRDGYTF
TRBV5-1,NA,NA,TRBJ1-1,TGCGCCAGCAATCAGGGGCACACTGAAGCTTTCTTT,CASNQGHTEAFF
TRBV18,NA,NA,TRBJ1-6,TGTGCCAGCTCACCACGAACTCCCAATTCACCCCTCCACTTT,CASSPRTPNSPLHF
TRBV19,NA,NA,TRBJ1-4,TGTGCCAGTAGTATCCCCCAGACGGGAAAACTGTTTTTT,CASSIPQTGKLFF
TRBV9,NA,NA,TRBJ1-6,TGTGCCAGCAGCCAAAAGGAGGGGGGGAATTCACCCCTCCACTTT,CASSQKEGGNSPLHF
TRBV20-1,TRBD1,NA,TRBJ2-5,TGCAGTGCTAGTGGCAGGGGGATCCAAGAGACCCAGTACTTC,CSASGRGIQETQYF
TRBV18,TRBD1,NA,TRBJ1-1,TGTGCCAGCTCACTCCTCGGACAGGGGAACACTGAAGCTTTCTTT,CASSLLGQGNTEAFF
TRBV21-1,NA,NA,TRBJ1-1,TGTGCCAGCAGCCTAAGCCCTGCAGGGGGCTTTTTGAACACTGAAGCTTTCTTT,CASSLSPAGGFLNTEAFF